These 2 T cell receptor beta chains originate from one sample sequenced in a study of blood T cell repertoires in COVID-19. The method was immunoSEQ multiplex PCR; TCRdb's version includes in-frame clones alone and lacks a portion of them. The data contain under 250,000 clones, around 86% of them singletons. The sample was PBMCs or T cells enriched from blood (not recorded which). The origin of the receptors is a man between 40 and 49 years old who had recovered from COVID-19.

CDR3 DNA sequence: TGCGCCAGCAGCCAAACAACAGGGGGCGCAGGGACCCAGTACTTC. This gives the protein CASSQTTGGAGTQYF. The chain combines TRBV4-1 with TRBJ2-5; 9 bases are shared with TRBD1. J was trimmed by 7 bases and V by 2 bases; bases with no gene match: 8. CDR3 length: 15 amino acids. CDR1 MGHRA and CDR2 YSYEKL come from the germline V gene.

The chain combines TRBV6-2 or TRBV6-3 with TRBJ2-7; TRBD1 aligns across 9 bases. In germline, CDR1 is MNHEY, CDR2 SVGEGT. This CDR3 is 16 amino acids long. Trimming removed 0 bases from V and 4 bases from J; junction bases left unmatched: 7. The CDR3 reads CASSYSIWDREYEQYF. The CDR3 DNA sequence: TGTGCCAGCAGTTACTCGATCTGGGACAGGGAGTACGAGCAGTACTTC.